The 10 T cell receptor beta chains below come from one sample, sequenced in a study of cytomegalovirus exposure and HLA in healthy donors. Researchers ran the PCR with 60 Vbeta and 13 Jbeta primers. Method: immunoSEQ multiplex PCR; TCRdb's copy keeps in-frame clones and lacks some. This sample carries about 82,000 clones, around 77% of them seen once, and the ten largest clones take around 3.4%. The sample was PBMCs. The receptors derive from a man aged 50-60 years in good health and CMV-seronegative.

The V and J genes are TRBV5-1 and TRBJ2-1; 7 bases agree with TRBD1. This CDR3 region has 17 residues. CDR1 is SGHRS and CDR2 is YFSETQ in the germline V gene. Unmatched junction bases numbered 7, after V lost 0 bases and J lost 1 base. CDR3 in amino acids: CASSLGDRVLSYNEQFF. The CDR3 nucleotides read TGCGCCAGCAGCTTGGGTGACAGGGTCCTATCCTACAATGAGCAGTTCTTC.

This sequence joins TRBV19 and TRBJ1-4, with D maybe TRBD1 (6 bases). V was shortened by 6 bases and J by 0 bases, with 17 bases between the two germline ends. Looked up from germline, CDR1 is LNHDA and CDR2 is SQIVND (reference sequence). CDR3 length: 17 residues. DNA of the CDR3: TGTGCCAGTAGCGTGGGGGGGGCTCCAGCAACTAATGAAAAACTGTTTTTT. Translated, it gives CASSVGGAPATNEKLFF. The entire variable domain, with the rest obtained from reference TRBV19 and TRBJ1-4, is as follows: DGGITQSPKYLFRKEGQNVTLSCEQNLNHDAMYWYRQDPGQGLRLIYYSQIVNDFQKGDIAEGYSVSREKKESFPLTVTSAQKNPTAFYLCASSVGGAPATNEKLFFGSGTQLSVL.

The V and J genes are TRBV12-5 and TRBJ2-1, with D possibly being TRBD1 (6 bases). This CDR3 comprises 14 residues. Between the trimmed V and J ends, which lost 5 bases and 5 bases, there was a span of 13 bases. Germline V gene sequence: CDR1 LGHNT, CDR2 FRNRAP. CDR3 DNA: TGTGCTAGTGGTATCCGGGACACCCACAATGAGCAGTTCTTC. It specifies CASGIRDTHNEQFF.

This clone has a single count. J is TRBJ2-5 and V is TRBV19; 12 positions agree with TRBD2. Germline V gives CDR1 LNHDA, CDR2 SQIVND (reference sequence). This CDR3 is built from 15 residues. Unmatched junction bases numbered 3, after V lost 6 bases and J lost 1 base. The CDR3 sequence: CASRKLAGGQETQYF. The CDR3 DNA follows: TGTGCCAGTAGGAAACTAGCGGGGGGCCAAGAGACCCAGTACTTC.

The V call is TRBV27, the J call TRBJ2-7, with TRBD2 matching 12 bases. The CDR3 has 15 residues. Germline CDR1 reads MNHEY; CDR2 reads SMNVEV (reference sequence). Germline trimming cut 6 bases from V and 0 bases from J; bases unmatched to any gene: 3. The CDR3 DNA is TGTGCCAGCAGATCTAGCGGGGGGGCCTCCTACGAGCAGTACTTC. Residues: CASRSSGGASYEQYF.

The chain combines TRBV2 with TRBJ2-7, with D perhaps TRBD1 (6 bases). V lost 6 bases to trimming and J lost 7 bases, with 16 bases between them. Per the germline V gene, CDR1 is SNHLY and CDR2 is FYNNEI. The CDR3 has 13 amino acids. The CDR3 bases are TGTGCCAGCAGCGCCTCACAGGGTCGTGAGCAGTACTTC. Translation gives CASSASQGREQYF.

This chain connects TRBV6-1 to TRBJ1-5; a weak D match, TRBD1 (5 bases). Germline V gene lookup returns CDR1 MNHNS and CDR2 SASEGT. Trimming removed 5 bases at V and 2 bases at J, with 10 bases between. The CDR3 sequence is 14 residues long. CDR3 bases: TGTGCCAGCAGTCAGGACAAGCGCAATCAGCCCCAGCATTTT. Protein sequence: CASSQDKRNQPQHF.

This clone has a handful of counts. This chain connects TRBV30 to TRBJ2-7; tentative D call: TRBD2 (7 bases). Trimming cost V 3 bases and J 8 bases, with 17 bases left between them. The CDR3 is 13 amino acids. Germline lookup yields CDR1 GTSNPN and CDR2 SVGIG (reference sequence). This chain's CDR3 is CAWRSGGHQKQYF. CDR3 in DNA: TGTGCCTGGAGGTCGGGGGGCCATCAGAAGCAGTACTTC.

Only a few counts were recorded for this clone. The rearrangement joins TRBV28 to TRBJ2-2; D not certain. The germline V gene encodes CDR1 MDHEN and CDR2 SYDVKM. The V end was cut by 6 bases, the J end by 0 bases, with 8 bases between. This CDR3 region has 14 residues. This CDR3 is CASRWAANTGELFF. For the CDR3, the DNA is TGTGCCAGCAGGTGGGCAGCGAACACCGGGGAGCTGTTTTTT.

A note on this clone: The junction differs from germline at one of its ends, possibly a read error. This chain uses TRBV25-1 with TRBJ2-7; 9 nucleotides agree with TRBD1. Germline-derived CDR1 and CDR2 are MGHDK and SYGVNS. The CDR3 has 14 residues. The CDR3 DNA follows: TGTGCCAGCAGCCCCGGGACAGGGTACTACGGGCAGTACTTC. It codes for CASSPGTGYYGQYF.